This T cell receptor (delta chain) was retrieved from a study of gamma delta lymphoproliferative disorders and STAT genes. The receptor sequences were amplified from genomic DNA of peripheral blood mononuclear cells. This clone is medium-sized within its sample. TCRdb re-processed the multiplex PCR reads using CATT. The table shows a few thousand delta-chain clones, with approximately 1% occurring only once. The length of the CDR3 is 20 residues. The germline V gene has CDR1 TSWWSYY and CDR2 QGS. J was trimmed by 0 bases and V by 2 bases; bases with no gene match: 17. Sequenced sample: blood. V usage is TRDV1 and J usage is TRDJ1; 8 bases fit TRDD3. The clonotype originates from a human donor in good health. The CDR3: CALGEGEDWGFRSHTDKLIF. CDR3 DNA sequence: TGTGCTCTTGGGGAAGGGGAAGACTGGGGGTTCCGCTCTCACACCGATAAACTCATCTTT.